This passage covers 4 T cell receptor beta chains from one sample sequenced in a study of control samples from healthy donors and cancer patients. Data came from immunoSEQ multiplex PCR; TCRdb stores just in-frame clones and leaves some out. The sample includes roughly 150,000 clones, 93% seen only once; the top ten take over 2%. The specimen was blood. The receptor source for this set is a man in his fifties or sixties in good health.

The chain carries TRBV28 and TRBJ1-2; 8 nucleotides align to TRBD1. CDR3 length equals 13 residues. The V segment lost 1 base and the J segment 8 bases; nucleotides outside the gene matches: 3. The germline V gene has CDR1 MDHEN and CDR2 SYDVKM. CDR3 nucleotide sequence: TGTGCCAGCAGTTTATTAACAGGGGGAGGCTACACCTTC. Protein: CASSLLTGGGYTF.

The table lists this clone with a count of one. The chain links TRBV27 to TRBJ1-1; D ambiguous. V was clipped by 6 bases and J by 1 base, with 15 bases between them. Germline loops: CDR1 MNHEY, CDR2 SMNVEV (reference sequence). The CDR3 length is 15 residues. The DNA of the CDR3 is TGTGCCAGCAGGCTTAATGGTGGGTGGAACACTGAAGCTTTCTTT. This encodes CASRLNGGWNTEAFF.

Of note for this clone: Additional DNA sequences in this sample encode the identical CDR3. The chain is built from TRBV19 and TRBJ1-5; no clear D gene. Germline V gene data show CDR1 as LNHDA and CDR2 as SQIVND (reference sequence). V lost 3 bases to trimming and J lost 4 bases, with 4 bases between them. The CDR3 extends over 12 amino acids. The CDR3: CASSIRNQPQHF. CDR3 coding DNA: TGTGCCAGTAGTATCAGAAATCAGCCCCAGCATTTT. The full variable domain, completed using reference TRBV19 and TRBJ1-5, is DGGITQSPKYLFRKEGQNVTLSCEQNLNHDAMYWYRQDPGQGLRLIYYSQIVNDFQKGDIAEGYSVSREKKESFPLTVTSAQKNPTAFYLCASSIRNQPQHFGDGTRLSIL.

The chain employs TRBV4-1 and TRBJ1-5, with D unclear. The CDR3 consists of 15 residues. V was cut by 5 bases and J by 1 base, with 12 bases left in between. Germline-derived CDR1 and CDR2 are MGHRA and YSYEKL. CDR3 DNA: TGCGCCAGCAGCTCGTCCATATCAAGCAATCAGCCCCAGCATTTT. Translated, it gives CASSSSISSNQPQHF.